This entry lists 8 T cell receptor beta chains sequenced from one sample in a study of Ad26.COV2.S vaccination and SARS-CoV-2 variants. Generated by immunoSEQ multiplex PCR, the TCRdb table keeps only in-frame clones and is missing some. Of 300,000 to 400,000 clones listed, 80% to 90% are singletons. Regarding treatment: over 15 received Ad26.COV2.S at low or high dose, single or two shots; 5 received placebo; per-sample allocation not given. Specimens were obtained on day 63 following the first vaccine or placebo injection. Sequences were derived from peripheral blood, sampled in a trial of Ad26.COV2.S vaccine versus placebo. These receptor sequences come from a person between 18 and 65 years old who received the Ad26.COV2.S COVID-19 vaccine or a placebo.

Here the CDR3 reads CASSGRAGDEQFF. The CDR3 nucleotides read TGCGCCAGCAGCGGGAGGGCCGGTGATGAGCAGTTCTTC. The chain carries TRBV4-1 and TRBJ2-1; 7 bases line up with TRBD2. The CDR3 totals 13 residues. Germline V CDR1 and CDR2: MGHRA, YSYEKL. The J segment lost 8 bases and the V segment lost 5 bases, leaving 6 bases of the junction unmatched.

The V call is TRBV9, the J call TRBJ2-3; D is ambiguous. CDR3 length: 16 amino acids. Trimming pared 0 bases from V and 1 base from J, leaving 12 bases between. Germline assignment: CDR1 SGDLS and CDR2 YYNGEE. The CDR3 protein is CASSVGSTTGTDTQYF. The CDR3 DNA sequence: TGTGCCAGCAGCGTAGGTTCCACCACCGGCACAGATACGCAGTATTTT.

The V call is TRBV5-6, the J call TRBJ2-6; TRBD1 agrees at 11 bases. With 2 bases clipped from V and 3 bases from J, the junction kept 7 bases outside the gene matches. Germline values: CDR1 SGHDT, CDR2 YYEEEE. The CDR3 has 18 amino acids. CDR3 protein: CASSFRDRGRFGANVLTF. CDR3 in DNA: TGTGCCAGCAGCTTTCGGGACAGGGGGAGGTTTGGGGCCAACGTCCTGACTTTC.

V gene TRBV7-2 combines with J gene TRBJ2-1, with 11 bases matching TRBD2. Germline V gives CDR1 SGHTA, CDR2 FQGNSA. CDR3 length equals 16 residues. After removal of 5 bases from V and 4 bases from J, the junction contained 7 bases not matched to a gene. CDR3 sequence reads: CASSPRLAGGYNEQFF. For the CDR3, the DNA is TGTGCCAGCAGCCCCCGGCTAGCGGGGGGATACAATGAGCAGTTCTTC.

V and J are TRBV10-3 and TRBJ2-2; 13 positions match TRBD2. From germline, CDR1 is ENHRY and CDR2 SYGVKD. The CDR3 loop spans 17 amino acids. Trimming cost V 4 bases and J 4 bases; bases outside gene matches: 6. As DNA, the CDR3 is TGTGCCATCAGTGGTAGGACTAGCGGGGGCAGCACCGGGGAGCTGTTTTTT. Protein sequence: CAISGRTSGGSTGELFF.

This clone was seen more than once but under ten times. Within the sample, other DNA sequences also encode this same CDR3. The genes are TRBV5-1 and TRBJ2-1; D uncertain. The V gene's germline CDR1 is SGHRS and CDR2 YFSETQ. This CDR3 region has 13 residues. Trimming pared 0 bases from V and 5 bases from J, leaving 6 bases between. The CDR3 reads CASSLGLDNEQFF. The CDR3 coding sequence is TGCGCCAGCAGCTTGGGTCTAGACAATGAGCAGTTCTTC.

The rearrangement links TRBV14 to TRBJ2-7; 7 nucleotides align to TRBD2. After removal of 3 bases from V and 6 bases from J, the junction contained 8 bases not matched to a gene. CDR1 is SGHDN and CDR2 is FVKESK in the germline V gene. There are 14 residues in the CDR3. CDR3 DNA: TGTGCCAGCAGCCAGCGGCGGGAGTTAGGCGAGCAGTACTTC. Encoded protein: CASSQRRELGEQYF. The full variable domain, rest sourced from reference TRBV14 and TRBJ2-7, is EAGVTQFPSHSVIEKGQTVTLRCDPISGHDNLYWYRRVMGKEIKFLLHFVKESKQDESGMPNNRFLAERTGGTYSTLKVQPAELEDSGVYFCASSQRRELGEQYFGPGTRLTVT.

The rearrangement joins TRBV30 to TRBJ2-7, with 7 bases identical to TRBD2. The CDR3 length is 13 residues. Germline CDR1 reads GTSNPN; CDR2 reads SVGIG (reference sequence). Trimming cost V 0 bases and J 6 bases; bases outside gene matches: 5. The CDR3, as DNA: TGTGCCTGGAGTGTAGAGTCGGGGGGCGAGCAGTACTTC. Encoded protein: CAWSVESGGEQYF.